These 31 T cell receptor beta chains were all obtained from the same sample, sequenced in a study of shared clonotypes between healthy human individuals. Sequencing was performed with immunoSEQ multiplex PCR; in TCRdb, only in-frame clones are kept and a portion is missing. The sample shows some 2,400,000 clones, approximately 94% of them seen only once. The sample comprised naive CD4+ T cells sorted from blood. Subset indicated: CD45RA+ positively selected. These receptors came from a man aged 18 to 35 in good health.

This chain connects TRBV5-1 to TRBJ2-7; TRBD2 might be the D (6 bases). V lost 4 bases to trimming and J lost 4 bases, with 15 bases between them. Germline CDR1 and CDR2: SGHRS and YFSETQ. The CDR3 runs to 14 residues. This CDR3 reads CASSPGAGGYEQYF. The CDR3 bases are TGCGCCAGCAGCCCGGGAGCAGGTGGTTACGAGCAGTACTTC. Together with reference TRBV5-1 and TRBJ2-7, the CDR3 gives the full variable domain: KAGVTQTPRYLIKTRGQQVTLSCSPISGHRSVSWYQQTPGQGLQFLFEYFSETQRNKGNFPGRFSGRQFSNSRSEMNVSTLELGDSALYLCASSPGAGGYEQYFGPGTRLTVT.

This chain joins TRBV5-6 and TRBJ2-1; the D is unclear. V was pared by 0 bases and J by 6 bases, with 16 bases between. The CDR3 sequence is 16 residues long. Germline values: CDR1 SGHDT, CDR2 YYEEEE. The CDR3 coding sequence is TGTGCCAGCAGCTTGGAAGCAGCGAGATCTCTCAATGAGCAGTTCTTC. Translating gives CASSLEAARSLNEQFF.

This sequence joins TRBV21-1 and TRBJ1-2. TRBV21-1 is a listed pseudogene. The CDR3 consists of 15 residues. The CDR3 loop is CASSKVRSRDYGYTF. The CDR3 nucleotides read TGTGCCAGCAGCAAAGTCCGGAGTCGGGACTATGGCTACACCTTC.

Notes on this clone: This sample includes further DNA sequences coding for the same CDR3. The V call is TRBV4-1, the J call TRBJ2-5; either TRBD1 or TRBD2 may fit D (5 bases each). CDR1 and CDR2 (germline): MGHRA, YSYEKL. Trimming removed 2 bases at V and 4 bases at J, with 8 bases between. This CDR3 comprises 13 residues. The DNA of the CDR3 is TGCGCCAGCAGCCAAACTAGGGGAGAGACCCAGTACTTC. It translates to CASSQTRGETQYF.

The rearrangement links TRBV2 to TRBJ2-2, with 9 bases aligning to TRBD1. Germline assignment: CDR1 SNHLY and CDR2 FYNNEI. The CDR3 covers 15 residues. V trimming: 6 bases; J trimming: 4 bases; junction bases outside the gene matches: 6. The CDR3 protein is CASRIQGAPTGELFF. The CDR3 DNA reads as TGTGCCAGCAGGATACAGGGGGCGCCCACCGGGGAGCTGTTTTTT. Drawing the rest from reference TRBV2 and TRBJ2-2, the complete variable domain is EPEVTQTPSHQVTQMGQEVILRCVPISNHLYFYWYRQILGQKVEFLVSFYNNEISEKSEIFDDQFSVERPDGSNFTLKIRSTKLEDSAMYFCASRIQGAPTGELFFGEGSRLTVL.

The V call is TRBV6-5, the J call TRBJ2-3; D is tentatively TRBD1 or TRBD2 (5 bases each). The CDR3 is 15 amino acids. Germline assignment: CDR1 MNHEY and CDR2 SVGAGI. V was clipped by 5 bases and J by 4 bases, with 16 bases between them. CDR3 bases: TGTGCCAGCAGTACCCCGGGGCAGGGCGCAGATACGCAGTATTTT. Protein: CASSTPGQGADTQYF.

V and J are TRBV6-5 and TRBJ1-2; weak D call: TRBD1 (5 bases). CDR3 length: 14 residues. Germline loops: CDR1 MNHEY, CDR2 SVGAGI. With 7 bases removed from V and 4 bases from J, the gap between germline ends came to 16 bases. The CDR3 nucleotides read TGTGCCAGCACCCAAGTTAGGGGCGGCTATGGCTACACCTTC. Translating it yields CASTQVRGGYGYTF.

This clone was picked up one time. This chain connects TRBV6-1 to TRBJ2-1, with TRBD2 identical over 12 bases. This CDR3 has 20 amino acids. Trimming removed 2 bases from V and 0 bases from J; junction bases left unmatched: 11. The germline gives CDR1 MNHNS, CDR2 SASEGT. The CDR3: CASSEHRTSGIRSSYNEQFF. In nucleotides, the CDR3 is TGTGCCAGCAGTGAACATCGGACTAGCGGGATAAGGAGCTCCTACAATGAGCAGTTCTTC.

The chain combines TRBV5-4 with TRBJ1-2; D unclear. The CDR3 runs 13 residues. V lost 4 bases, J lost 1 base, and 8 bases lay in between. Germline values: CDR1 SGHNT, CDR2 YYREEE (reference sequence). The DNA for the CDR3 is TGTGCCAGCAGCCCGGATATTAACTATGGCTACACCTTC. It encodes CASSPDINYGYTF.

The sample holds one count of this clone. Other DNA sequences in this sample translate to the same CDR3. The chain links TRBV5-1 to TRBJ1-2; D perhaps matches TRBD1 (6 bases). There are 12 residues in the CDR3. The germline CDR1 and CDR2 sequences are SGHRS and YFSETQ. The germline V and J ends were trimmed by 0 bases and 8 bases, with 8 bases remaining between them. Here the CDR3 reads CASSLDQGGYTF. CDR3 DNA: TGCGCCAGCAGCTTGGATCAGGGGGGCTACACCTTC.

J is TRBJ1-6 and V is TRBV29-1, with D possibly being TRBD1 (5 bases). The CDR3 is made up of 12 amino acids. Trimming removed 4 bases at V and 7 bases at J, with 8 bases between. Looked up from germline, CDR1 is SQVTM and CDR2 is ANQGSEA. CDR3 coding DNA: TGCAGCGTTGGGGACGCAAATTCACCCCTCCACTTT. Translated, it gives CSVGDANSPLHF. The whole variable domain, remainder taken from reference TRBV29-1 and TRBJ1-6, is SAVISQKPSRDICQRGTSLTIQCQVDSQVTMMFWYRQQPGQSLTLIATANQGSEATYESGFVIDKFPISRPNLTFSTLTVSNMSPEDSSIYLCSVGDANSPLHFGNGTRLTVT.

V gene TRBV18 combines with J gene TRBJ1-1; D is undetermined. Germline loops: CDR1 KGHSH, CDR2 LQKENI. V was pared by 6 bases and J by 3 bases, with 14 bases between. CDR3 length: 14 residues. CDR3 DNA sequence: TGTGCCAGCTCTCTCGGGTTATATGACACTGAAGCTTTCTTT. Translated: CASSLGLYDTEAFF.

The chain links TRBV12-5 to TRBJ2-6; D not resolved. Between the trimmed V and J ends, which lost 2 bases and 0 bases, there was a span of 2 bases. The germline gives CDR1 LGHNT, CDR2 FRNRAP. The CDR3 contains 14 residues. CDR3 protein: CASGLYSGANVLTF. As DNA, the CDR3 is TGTGCTAGTGGTTTGTACTCTGGGGCCAACGTCCTGACTTTC. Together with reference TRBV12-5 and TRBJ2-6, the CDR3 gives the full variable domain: DARVTQTPRHKVTEMGQEVTMRCQPILGHNTVFWYRQTMMQGLELLAYFRNRAPLDDSGMPKDRFSAEMPDATLATLKIQPSEPRDSAVYFCASGLYSGANVLTFGAGSRLTVL.

The CDR3 nucleotides read TGTGCCAGCAGCGCGGGGGTTGCCTACAATGAGCAGTTCTTC. Translating it yields CASSAGVAYNEQFF. This sequence joins TRBV9 and TRBJ2-1; D might be TRBD2 (6 bases). Trimming took off 3 bases at V and 2 bases at J, with 9 bases between the two ends. The CDR3 sequence is 14 residues long. CDR1 and CDR2 from the germline V gene are SGDLS and YYNGEE. The complete variable domain, with remaining parts taken from reference TRBV9 and TRBJ2-1, reads DSGVTQTPKHLITATGQRVTLRCSPRSGDLSVYWYQQSLDQGLQFLIQYYNGEERAKGNILERFSAQQFPDLHSELNLSSLELGDSALYFCASSAGVAYNEQFFGPGTRLTVL.

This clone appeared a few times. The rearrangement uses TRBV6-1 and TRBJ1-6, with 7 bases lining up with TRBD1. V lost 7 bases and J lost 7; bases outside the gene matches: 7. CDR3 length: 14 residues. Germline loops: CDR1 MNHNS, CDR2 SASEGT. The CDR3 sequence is CASNSDRVNSPLHF. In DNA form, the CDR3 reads TGTGCCAGCAATTCCGACAGGGTCAATTCACCCCTCCACTTT.

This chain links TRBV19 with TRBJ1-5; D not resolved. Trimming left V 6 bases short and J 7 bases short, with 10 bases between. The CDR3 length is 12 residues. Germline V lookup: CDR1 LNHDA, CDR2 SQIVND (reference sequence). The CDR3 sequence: CASSGREQPQHF. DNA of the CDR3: TGTGCCAGTAGCGGCAGAGAGCAGCCCCAGCATTTT.

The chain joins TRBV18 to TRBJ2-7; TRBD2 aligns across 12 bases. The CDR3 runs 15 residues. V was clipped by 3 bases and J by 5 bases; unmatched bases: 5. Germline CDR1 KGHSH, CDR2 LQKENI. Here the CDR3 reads CASSPGLAGIDEQYF. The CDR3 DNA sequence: TGTGCCAGCTCACCCGGACTAGCGGGAATAGACGAGCAGTACTTC.

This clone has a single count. CDR3 coding DNA: TGTGCCAGCAGCTTAACCCCTCCGGACACCTTC. Encoded protein: CASSLTPPDTF. The chain joins TRBV7-9 to TRBJ1-2, with D uncertain. V was clipped by 2 bases and J by 12 bases, with 10 bases between them. The CDR3 sequence is 11 residues long. The germline gives CDR1 SEHNR, CDR2 FQNEAQ (reference sequence).

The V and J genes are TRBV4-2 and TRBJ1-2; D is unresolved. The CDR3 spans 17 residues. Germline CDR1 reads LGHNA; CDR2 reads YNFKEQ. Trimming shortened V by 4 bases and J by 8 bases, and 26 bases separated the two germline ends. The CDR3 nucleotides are TGTGCCAGCAGCCTTCTCCTCCGGTTTGGAGGCCTCCGGGGCTACACCTTC. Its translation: CASSLLLRFGGLRGYTF.

Here the CDR3 DNA reads TGTGCCAGTACCCCGGACAGGGGGTCTAACTATGGCTACACCTTC. The encoded protein is CASTPDRGSNYGYTF. The chain carries TRBV19 and TRBJ1-2; 10 positions agree with TRBD1. The trim removed 7 bases at V and 0 bases at J, leaving 5 bases unmatched. The CDR3 totals 15 residues. From germline, CDR1 is LNHDA and CDR2 SQIVND (reference sequence).

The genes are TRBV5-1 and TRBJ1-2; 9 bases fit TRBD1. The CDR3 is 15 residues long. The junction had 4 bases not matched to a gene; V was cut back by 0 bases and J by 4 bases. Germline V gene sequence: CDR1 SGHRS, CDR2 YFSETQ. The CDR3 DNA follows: TGCGCCAGCAGCTTGGTTACAGGGGGCGGCTATGGCTACACCTTC. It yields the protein CASSLVTGGGYGYTF.

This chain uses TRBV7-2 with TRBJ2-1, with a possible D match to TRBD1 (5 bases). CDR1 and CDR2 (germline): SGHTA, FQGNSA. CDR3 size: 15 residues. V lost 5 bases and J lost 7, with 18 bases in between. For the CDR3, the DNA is TGTGCCAGCAGCCCCAACTCGTTGGGGCGGAATGAGCAGTTCTTC. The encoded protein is CASSPNSLGRNEQFF.

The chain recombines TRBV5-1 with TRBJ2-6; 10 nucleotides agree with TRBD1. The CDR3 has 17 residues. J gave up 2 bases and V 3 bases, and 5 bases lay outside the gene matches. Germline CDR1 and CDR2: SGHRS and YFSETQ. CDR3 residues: CASSYRDRGAGANVLTF. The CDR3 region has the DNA TGCGCCAGCAGCTACAGGGACAGGGGTGCTGGGGCCAACGTCCTGACTTTC.

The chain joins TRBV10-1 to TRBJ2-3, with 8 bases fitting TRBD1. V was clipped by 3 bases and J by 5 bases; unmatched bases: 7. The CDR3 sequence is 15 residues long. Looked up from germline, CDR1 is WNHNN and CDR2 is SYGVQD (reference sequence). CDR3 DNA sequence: TGCGCCAGCAGTGATGCAGGACAGGGCCTAGATACGCAGTATTTT. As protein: CASSDAGQGLDTQYF.

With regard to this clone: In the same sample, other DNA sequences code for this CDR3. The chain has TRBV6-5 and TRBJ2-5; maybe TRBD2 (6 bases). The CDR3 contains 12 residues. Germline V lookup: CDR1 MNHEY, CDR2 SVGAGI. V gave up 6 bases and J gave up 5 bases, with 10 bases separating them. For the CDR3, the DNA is TGTGCCAGCAGCCGGGGGTCGGAGACCCAGTACTTC. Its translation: CASSRGSETQYF.

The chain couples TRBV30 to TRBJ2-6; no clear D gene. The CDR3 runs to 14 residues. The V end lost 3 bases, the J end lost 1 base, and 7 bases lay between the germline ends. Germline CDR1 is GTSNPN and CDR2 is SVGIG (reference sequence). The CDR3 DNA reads TGTGCCTGGAGATTAGGGTCTGGGGCCAACGTCCTGACTTTC. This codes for CAWRLGSGANVLTF.

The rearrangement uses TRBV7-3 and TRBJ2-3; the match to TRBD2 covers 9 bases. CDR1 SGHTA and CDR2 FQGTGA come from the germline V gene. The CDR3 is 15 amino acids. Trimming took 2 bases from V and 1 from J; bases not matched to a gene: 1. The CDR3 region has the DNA TGTGCCAGCAGCTTATCTAGCGGGGGCACAGATACGCAGTATTTT. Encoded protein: CASSLSSGGTDTQYF.

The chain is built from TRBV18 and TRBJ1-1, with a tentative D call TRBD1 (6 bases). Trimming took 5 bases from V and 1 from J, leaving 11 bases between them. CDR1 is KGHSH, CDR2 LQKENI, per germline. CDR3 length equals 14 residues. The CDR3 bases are TGTGCCAGCTCAACAGGGCAGCCGAACACTGAAGCTTTCTTT. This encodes CASSTGQPNTEAFF. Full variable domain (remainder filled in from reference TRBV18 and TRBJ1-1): NAGVMQNPRHLVRRRGQEARLRCSPMKGHSHVYWYRQLPEEGLKFMVYLQKENIIDESGMPKERFSAEFPKEGPSILRIQQVVRGDSAAYFCASSTGQPNTEAFFGQGTRLTVV.

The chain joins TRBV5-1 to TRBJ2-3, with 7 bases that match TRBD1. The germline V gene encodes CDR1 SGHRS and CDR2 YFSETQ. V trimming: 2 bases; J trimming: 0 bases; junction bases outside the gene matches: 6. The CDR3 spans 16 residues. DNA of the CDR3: TGCGCCAGCAGCTTCCGGGACAGACCAAGCACAGATACGCAGTATTTT. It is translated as CASSFRDRPSTDTQYF.

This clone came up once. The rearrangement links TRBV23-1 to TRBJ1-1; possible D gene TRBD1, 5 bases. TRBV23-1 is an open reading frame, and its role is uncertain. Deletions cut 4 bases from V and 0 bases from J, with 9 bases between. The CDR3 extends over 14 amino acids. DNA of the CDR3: TGCGCCAGCAGTCCTCAGGGTCTGAACACTGAAGCTTTCTTT. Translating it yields CASSPQGLNTEAFF.

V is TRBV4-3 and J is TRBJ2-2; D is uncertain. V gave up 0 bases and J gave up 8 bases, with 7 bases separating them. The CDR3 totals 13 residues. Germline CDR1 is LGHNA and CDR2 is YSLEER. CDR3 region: CASSQEPAGELFF. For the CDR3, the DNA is TGCGCCAGCAGCCAAGAACCCGCTGGGGAGCTGTTTTTT.